A single T cell receptor (beta chain) is shown here with its context. This sample is drawn from a study of blood T cell repertoires in COVID-19. The wider study: In each case, the material was cDNA or gDNA derived from T cells, B-cell-depleted T cells, or PBMCs.

Under the authors' procedure: For nucleated cells, counts were estimated from reference gene primer amplification. Only in-frame clones appear in the TCRdb table, and some are missing; sequencing was by immunoSEQ multiplex PCR. That table gives V, J and clone size, and the DNA gave D and trimming. In the table there are more than 300,000 clones, approximately 90% of which are singletons. Ages ranged from roughly 18 to 100 years, with residence in approximately 23 US areas. Symptom resolution, clearance, or two negative PCRs marked the recovered donors of Cohort 3. The source material was PBMCs or T cells enriched from blood (not recorded which). This receptor was taken from a woman younger than 30 who had recovered from COVID-19.

CDR3 residues: CASSPVMKGQGTEAFF. CDR3 nucleotide sequence: TGTGCCAGCAGCCCGGTGATGAAGGGCCAGGGAACTGAAGCTTTCTTT. The chain is built from TRBV7-9 and TRBJ1-1, with a possible D match to TRBD1 (5 bases). The CDR3 has 16 residues. The ends were cut back, 5 bases at V and 5 bases at J, with 21 bases in the middle. Germline loops: CDR1 SEHNR, CDR2 FQNEAQ (reference sequence).